This record covers a single TCR beta chain. The record originates from a study of blood T cell repertoires in COVID-19. On the study more broadly: The United States, Italy and Spain were the sources of the acute and convalescent COVID-19 samples. Sample material is recorded as cDNA or gDNA derived from T cells, B-cell-depleted T cells, or PBMCs.

Germline-derived CDR1 and CDR2 are KGHSH and LQKENI. There are 14 residues in the CDR3. Trimming shortened V by 3 bases and J by 4 bases, and 12 bases separated the two germline ends. Original data processing: The authors estimated nucleated cell counts from reference gene primer amplification. The method was immunoSEQ multiplex PCR; TCRdb's version includes in-frame clones alone and lacks a portion of them. The V and J calls and clone size come from that table; D and trimming were worked out from the DNA. The sample lists more than 85,000 clones, around 85% occurring once. Sequencing was performed on peripheral blood. The V and J genes are TRBV18 and TRBJ1-2; unclear D gene. The TCR was taken from a human donor in a cohort sampled during active COVID-19. The CDR3 is CASSPRARAYGYTF. DNA of the CDR3: TGTGCCAGCTCACCCCGAGCGCGAGCCTATGGCTACACCTTC.